A selection of T cell receptor beta chains follows, all from one sample in a study of beta chain features in type 1 diabetes. Repertoires were generated with immunoSEQ multiplex PCR, while TCRdb's copy carries only in-frame clones and drops some. The table includes hundreds of thousands of clones, roughly 15% detected once. The sample taken for sequencing was naive CD4+ T cells from blood. These receptors were obtained from a woman between 35 and 50 years old in good health. Each CDR3 is given with its conserved first and last residue. D genes are given only for firm matches. The listing skips clone size in some rows; elsewhere it reads once, few, many or a size class.

TRBV5-6,TRBD2,TRBJ2-3,.,CASSEGLAVTDTQYF,TGTGCCAGCAGCGAGGGACTAGCGGTCACAGATACGCAGTATTTT
TRBV21-1,.,TRBJ2-7,few,CASRKRTGGSEFHYEQYF,TGTGCCAGCAGGAAGCGGACAGGGGGCTCCGAGTTTCATTACGAGCAGTACTTC
TRBV21-1,.,TRBJ1-6,.,CASSKLRDREGGSPLHF,TGTGCCAGCAGCAAACTTCGGGACAGGGAAGGAGGTTCACCCCTCCACTTT
TRBV2,TRBD1,TRBJ1-1,.,CASQGTVPWNTEAFF,TGTGCCAGCCAGGGGACAGTACCTTGGAACACTGAAGCTTTCTTT
TRBV5-4,TRBD2,TRBJ2-7,.,CASSLVLLSGQGSSYEQYF,TGTGCCAGCAGCTTGGTTCTTCTTAGCGGGCAGGGAAGCTCCTACGAGCAGTACTTC
TRBV5-1,.,TRBJ2-7,.,CASSSEFPFAEQYF,TGCGCCAGCAGCAGCGAATTCCCGTTCGCCGAGCAGTACTTC
TRBV4-3,TRBD2,TRBJ2-5,.,CASSQRRGNQETQYF,TGCGCCAGCAGCCAAAGGCGGGGGAACCAAGAGACCCAGTACTTC
TRBV2,TRBD1,TRBJ1-3,few,CASSETGPSSGNTIYF,TGTGCCAGCAGTGAGACAGGGCCGAGCTCTGGAAACACCATATATTTT
TRBV15,.,TRBJ1-1,.,CATSRASGIGNTEAFF,TGTGCCACCAGCAGGGCCTCAGGGATCGGGAACACTGAAGCTTTCTTT
TRBV2,.,TRBJ2-3,once,CASTYHGTDTQYF,TGTGCCAGCACCTATCATGGCACAGATACGCAGTATTTT
TRBV27,TRBD1,TRBJ1-1,.,CASSLQGAYTEAFF,TGTGCCAGCAGTTTACAGGGGGCATACACTGAAGCTTTCTTT
TRBV5-4,TRBD1,TRBJ1-2,.,CASSPPNLGTASYGYTF,TGTGCCAGCAGCCCCCCGAACCTGGGGACAGCGTCTTATGGCTACACCTTC
TRBV7-9,.,TRBJ1-2,few,CASSLGQGPFKRDGYTF,TGTGCCAGCAGCTTGGGGCAGGGTCCATTTAAGCGGGATGGCTACACCTTC
TRBV5-1,TRBD1,TRBJ2-5,.,CASSLAPGGAETQYF,TGCGCCAGCAGCTTGGCCCCAGGGGGCGCGGAGACCCAGTACTTC
TRBV7-9,.,TRBJ1-1,.,CASSLGGRTVDAFF,TGTGCCAGCAGCTTAGGGGGGAGGACGGTTGACGCTTTCTTT
TRBV5-1,.,TRBJ1-1,.,CASSRAGGENTEAFF,TGCGCCAGCAGCAGGGCGGGTGGGGAGAACACTGAAGCTTTCTTT
TRBV21-1,.,TRBJ2-3,.,CASSKKGRGRTDTQYF,TGTGCCAGCAGCAAAAAGGGTAGGGGGCGGACAGATACGCAGTATTTT
TRBV7-8,.,TRBJ2-3,.,CASSQGVVKTDTQYF,TGTGCCAGCAGTCAGGGTGTGGTTAAGACAGATACGCAGTATTTT
TRBV5-1,.,TRBJ1-2,few,CASSPERGGDGYTF,TGCGCCAGCAGCCCCGAGCGGGGGGGTGATGGCTACACCTTC
TRBV6-1,TRBD2,TRBJ2-2,.,CASSGLAGGLSNTGELFF,TGTGCCAGCAGTGGACTAGCGGGGGGACTTTCGAACACCGGGGAGCTGTTTTTT
TRBV19,TRBD1,TRBJ2-7,few,CASSNPDRAFGEQYF,TGTGCCAGTAGTAACCCGGACAGGGCCTTCGGTGAGCAGTACTTC
TRBV5-1,.,TRBJ1-2,few,CASSPPGELRGYTF,TGCGCCAGCAGCCCTCCCGGGGAATTGAGGGGCTACACCTTC
TRBV18,TRBD2,TRBJ2-5,.,CASSSLAGGAQETQYF,TGTGCCAGCTCATCTCTAGCGGGGGGAGCCCAAGAGACCCAGTACTTC
TRBV7-9,TRBD1,TRBJ2-5,few,CASSSDRGGETQYF,TGTGCCAGCAGCTCCGACAGGGGAGGAGAGACCCAGTACTTC
TRBV9,TRBD1,TRBJ2-7,.,CASSVAVGSGQLTYEQYF,TGTGCCAGCAGCGTAGCTGTGGGTTCGGGACAGCTCACCTACGAGCAGTACTTC
TRBV7-6,.,TRBJ1-3,few,CASSLEPQNTIYF,TGTGCCAGCAGCTTAGAACCACAAAACACCATATATTTT
TRBV19,TRBD2,TRBJ2-7,few,CASSRASGGFYEQYF,TGTGCCAGTAGTAGGGCTAGCGGGGGATTCTACGAGCAGTACTTC
TRBV7-2,.,TRBJ1-2,few,CASSLGGGRSYGYTF,TGTGCCAGCAGCTTAGGTGGGGGGAGGAGCTATGGCTACACCTTC
TRBV10-3,.,TRBJ2-5,few,CAISSISRETQYF,TGTGCCATCAGTTCGATATCGCGGGAGACCCAGTACTTC
TRBV25-1,.,TRBJ1-1,few,CASSDIQVNTEAFF,TGTGCCAGCAGTGACATACAAGTCAACACTGAAGCTTTCTTT
TRBV7-2,.,TRBJ1-5,few,CASSLVGANQPQHF,TGTGCCAGCAGCTTAGTAGGGGCTAATCAGCCCCAGCATTTT
TRBV18,.,TRBJ1-2,.,CASSLQETNYGYTF,TGTGCCAGCTCACTACAGGAGACTAACTATGGCTACACCTTC
TRBV11-2,.,TRBJ1-2,.,CASSLGIVHRDDGYTF,TGTGCCAGCAGCTTAGGGATCGTACACAGGGACGATGGCTACACCTTC
TRBV6-1,.,TRBJ2-5,.,CASRLGRGRETQYF,TGTGCCAGCCGACTGGGCAGGGGCCGGGAGACCCAGTACTTC
TRBV25-1,TRBD2,TRBJ2-7,few,CASSDSAGGVYEQYF,TGTGCCAGCAGTGACTCAGCGGGGGGTGTTTACGAGCAGTACTTC
TRBV5-1,.,TRBJ2-5,.,CASSSEDQETQYF,TGCGCCAGCAGCAGCGAGGATCAAGAGACCCAGTACTTC
TRBV19,.,TRBJ1-5,.,CASSRLSWGLGVNQPQHF,TGTGCCAGTAGTAGGTTATCGTGGGGGCTGGGGGTCAATCAGCCCCAGCATTTT
TRBV6-5,.,TRBJ1-1,few,CAISPFRGGTEAFF,TGTGCCATATCACCTTTCCGAGGCGGCACTGAAGCTTTCTTT
TRBV7-2,.,TRBJ2-5,few,CASSSPTTGSETQYF,TGTGCCAGCAGCTCTCCTACTACAGGGTCTGAGACCCAGTACTTC
TRBV4-1,.,TRBJ2-2,.,CASSQDRGSGTGELFF,TGCGCCAGCAGCCAAGACAGGGGATCGGGTACCGGGGAGCTGTTTTTT
TRBV7-2,TRBD1,TRBJ1-5,.,CASSPQGASNQPQHF,TGTGCCAGCAGCCCTCAGGGGGCGAGCAATCAGCCCCAGCATTTT
TRBV4-3,.,TRBJ1-2,few,CASSQAGGGVAGYGYTF,TGCGCCAGCAGCCAAGCGGGAGGAGGGGTTGCAGGCTATGGCTACACCTTC
TRBV18,.,TRBJ2-7,.,CASSPLQYTGTEQYF,TGTGCCAGCTCACCACTGCAGTATACAGGGACCGAGCAGTACTTC